This passage covers 3 T cell receptor beta chains from one sample sequenced in a study of naive and memory T cell subsets. Ligated cDNA underwent four rounds of PCR with nested alpha and beta constant region primers and SP2. Using its own MiXCR run on the 5' RACE reads, TCRdb lists one record per CDR3 protein. There are 50,000 to 65,000 distinct CDR3 sequences in the sample; roughly 7.5% occur only once, and nearly 10% lies in the top ten. An oligonucleotide containing a UMI was ligated to the 3' end of TCR cDNA. The receptors were gathered from a female donor in good health.

Regarding this clonotype: A much larger clone is a single base away; this may be a read error. This chain links TRBV7-2 with TRBJ1-2; perhaps TRBD1 as D (6 bases). The CDR3 is 12 residues long. CDR1 SGHTA and CDR2 FQGNSA come from the germline V gene. Trimming took off 7 bases at V and 8 bases at J, with 14 bases between the two ends. The CDR3 DNA sequence: TGTGCCAGCAACTTCAACAGGGAAGGCTACACCTTC. Its protein product is CASNFNREGYTF. Full variable domain (outside the CDR3, taken from reference TRBV7-2 and TRBJ1-2): GAGVSQSPSNKVTEKGKDVELRCDPISGHTALYWYRQSLGQGLEFLIYFQGNSAPDKSGLPSDRFSAERTGGSVSTLTIQRTQQEDSAVYLCASNFNREGYTFGSGTRLTVV.

V usage is TRBV6-2 or TRBV6-3 and J usage is TRBJ1-1; D perhaps matches TRBD1 (5 bases). The germline V and J ends were trimmed by 2 bases and 5 bases, with 15 bases remaining between them. The germline CDR1 and CDR2 sequences are MNHEY and SVGEGT. This CDR3 spans 15 amino acids. The CDR3 here is CASSYPRQGKTEAFF. The CDR3 nucleotides read TGTGCCAGCAGTTACCCCCGCCAGGGAAAGACTGAAGCTTTCTTT.

V gene TRBV7-2 combines with J gene TRBJ2-2; D tentatively reads TRBD1 or TRBD2 (6 bases each). CDR1 SGHTA and CDR2 FQGNSA come from the germline V gene. This CDR3 contains 17 residues. Trimming took off 4 bases at V and 4 bases at J, with 19 bases between the two ends. The CDR3 protein is CASSSPPGALSTGELFF. DNA for the CDR3: TGTGCCAGCAGCTCACCCCCGGGGGCGCTCAGCACCGGGGAGCTGTTTTTT. Filled out from reference TRBV7-2 and TRBJ2-2, the complete variable domain reads GAGVSQSPSNKVTEKGKDVELRCDPISGHTALYWYRQSLGQGLEFLIYFQGNSAPDKSGLPSDRFSAERTGGSVSTLTIQRTQQEDSAVYLCASSSPPGALSTGELFFGEGSRLTVL.